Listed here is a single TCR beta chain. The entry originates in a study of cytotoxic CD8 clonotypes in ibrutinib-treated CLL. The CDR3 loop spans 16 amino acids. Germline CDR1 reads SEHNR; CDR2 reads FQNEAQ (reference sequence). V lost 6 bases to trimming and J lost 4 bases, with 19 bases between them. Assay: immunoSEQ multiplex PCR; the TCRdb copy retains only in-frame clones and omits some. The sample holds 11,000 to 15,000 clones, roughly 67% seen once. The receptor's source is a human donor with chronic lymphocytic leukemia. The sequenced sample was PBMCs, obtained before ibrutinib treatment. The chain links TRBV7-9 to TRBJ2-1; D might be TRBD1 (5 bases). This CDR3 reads CASSVSRVLSYNEQFF. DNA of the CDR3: TGTGCCAGCAGTGTTAGCAGGGTGCTCAGTTACAATGAGCAGTTCTTC. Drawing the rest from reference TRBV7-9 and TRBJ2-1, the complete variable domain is DTGVSQNPRHKITKRGQNVTFRCDPISEHNRLYWYRQTLGQGPEFLTYFQNEAQLEKSRLLSDRFSAERPKGSFSTLEIQRTEQGDSAMYLCASSVSRVLSYNEQFFGPGTRLTVL.